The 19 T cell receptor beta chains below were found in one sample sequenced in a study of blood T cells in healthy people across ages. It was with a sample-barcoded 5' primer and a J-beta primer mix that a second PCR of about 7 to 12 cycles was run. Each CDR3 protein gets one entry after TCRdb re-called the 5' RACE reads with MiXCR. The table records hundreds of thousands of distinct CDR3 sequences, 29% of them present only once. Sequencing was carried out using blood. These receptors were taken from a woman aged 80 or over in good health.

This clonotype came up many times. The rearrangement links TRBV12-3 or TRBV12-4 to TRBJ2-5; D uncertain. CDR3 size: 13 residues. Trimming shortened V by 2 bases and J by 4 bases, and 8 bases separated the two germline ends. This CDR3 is CASSLLDGETQYF. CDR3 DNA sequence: TGTGCCAGCAGTTTACTAGACGGAGAGACCCAGTACTTC.

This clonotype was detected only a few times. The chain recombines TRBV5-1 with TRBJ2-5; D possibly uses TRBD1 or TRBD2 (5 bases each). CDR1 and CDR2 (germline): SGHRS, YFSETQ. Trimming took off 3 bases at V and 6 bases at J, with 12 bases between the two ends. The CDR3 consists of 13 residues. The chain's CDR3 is CASSSGTGKTQYF. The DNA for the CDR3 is TGCGCCAGCAGCTCCGGGACGGGGAAGACCCAGTACTTC.

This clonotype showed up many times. The CDR3 DNA reads TGTGCCAGCAGCTCTCGTAAGCTCCAAGAGACCCAGTACTTC. Its translation: CASSSRKLQETQYF. The chain has TRBV7-2 and TRBJ2-5; no firm D call. CDR1 is SGHTA and CDR2 is FQGNSA in the germline V gene. Trimming removed 4 bases at V and 1 base at J, with 10 bases between. This CDR3 contains 14 residues.

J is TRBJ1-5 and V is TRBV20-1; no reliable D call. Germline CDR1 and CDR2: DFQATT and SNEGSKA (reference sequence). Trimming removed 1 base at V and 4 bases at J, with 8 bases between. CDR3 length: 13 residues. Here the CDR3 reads CSARVPGNQPQHF. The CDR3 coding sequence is TGCAGTGCTAGAGTCCCGGGTAATCAGCCCCAGCATTTT.

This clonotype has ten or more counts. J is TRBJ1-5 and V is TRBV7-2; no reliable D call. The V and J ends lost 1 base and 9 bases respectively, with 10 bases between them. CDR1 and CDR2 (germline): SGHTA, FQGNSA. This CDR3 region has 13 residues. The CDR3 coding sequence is TGTGCCAGCAGCTTAGGGCAGGCATCGCCCCAGCATTTT. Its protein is CASSLGQASPQHF.

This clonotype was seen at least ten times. For the CDR3, the DNA is TGCGCCAGCAGCCAAGACCACTCTACCAATGAGCAGTTCTTC. As protein: CASSQDHSTNEQFF. The chain has TRBV4-3 and TRBJ2-1; the D is unclear. Germline-derived CDR1 and CDR2 are LGHNA and YSLEER. The CDR3 runs to 14 residues. V was clipped by 0 bases and J by 6 bases, with 9 bases between them.

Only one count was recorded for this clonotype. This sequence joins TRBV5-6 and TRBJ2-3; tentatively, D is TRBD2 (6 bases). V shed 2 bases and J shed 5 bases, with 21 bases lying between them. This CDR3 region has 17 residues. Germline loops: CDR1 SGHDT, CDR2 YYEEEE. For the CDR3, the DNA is TGTGCCAGCAGCTTTTTAAGCGGAGCCGGGGGTGGAGATACGCAGTATTTT. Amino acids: CASSFLSGAGGGDTQYF.

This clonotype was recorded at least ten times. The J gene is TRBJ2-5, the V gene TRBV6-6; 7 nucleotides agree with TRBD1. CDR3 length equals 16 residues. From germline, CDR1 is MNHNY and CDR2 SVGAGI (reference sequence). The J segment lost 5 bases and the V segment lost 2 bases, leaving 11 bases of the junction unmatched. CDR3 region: CASSYPSVQGRETQYF. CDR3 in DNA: TGTGCCAGCAGTTACCCGAGCGTACAGGGGCGGGAGACCCAGTACTTC.

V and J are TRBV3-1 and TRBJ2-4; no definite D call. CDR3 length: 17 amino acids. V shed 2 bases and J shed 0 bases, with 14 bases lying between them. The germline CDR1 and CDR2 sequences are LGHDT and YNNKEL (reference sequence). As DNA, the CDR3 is TGTGCCAGCAGCCAATCCGGCATAAATTTAGCCAAAAACATTCAGTACTTC. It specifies CASSQSGINLAKNIQYF.

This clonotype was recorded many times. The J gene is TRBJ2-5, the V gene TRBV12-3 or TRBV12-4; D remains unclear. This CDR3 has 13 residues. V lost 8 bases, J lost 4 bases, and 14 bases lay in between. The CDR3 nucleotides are TGTGCCAGCGGAAAAAGCCCTGGAGAGACCCAGTACTTC. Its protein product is CASGKSPGETQYF.

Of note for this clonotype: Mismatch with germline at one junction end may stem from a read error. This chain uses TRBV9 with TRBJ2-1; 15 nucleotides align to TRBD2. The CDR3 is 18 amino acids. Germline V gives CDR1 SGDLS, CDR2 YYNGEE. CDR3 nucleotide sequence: TGTGCCGGCAGCCCAACAGGACTAGCGGGGGGGCCGTACAATGAGCAGTTCTTC. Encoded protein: CAGSPTGLAGGPYNEQFF. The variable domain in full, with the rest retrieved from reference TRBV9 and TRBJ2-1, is DSGVTQTPKHLITATGQRVTLRCSPRSGDLSVYWYQQSLDQGLQFLIQYYNGEERAKGNILERFSAQQFPDLHSELNLSSLELGDSALYFCAGSPTGLAGGPYNEQFFGPGTRLTVL.

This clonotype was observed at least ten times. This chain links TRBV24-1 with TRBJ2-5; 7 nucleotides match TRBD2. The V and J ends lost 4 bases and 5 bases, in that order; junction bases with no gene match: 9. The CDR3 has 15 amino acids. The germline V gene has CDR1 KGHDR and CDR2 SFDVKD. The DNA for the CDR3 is TGTGCCACCAGTGAAGGACTAGGTTGGCAGGAGACCCAGTACTTC. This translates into CATSEGLGWQETQYF.

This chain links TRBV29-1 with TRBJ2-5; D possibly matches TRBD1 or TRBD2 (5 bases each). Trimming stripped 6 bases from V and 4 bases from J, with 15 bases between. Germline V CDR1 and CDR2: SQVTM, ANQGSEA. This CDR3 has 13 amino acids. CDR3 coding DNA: TGCAGCGTCGCATTGGGGACCGCAGAGACCCAGTACTTC. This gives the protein CSVALGTAETQYF. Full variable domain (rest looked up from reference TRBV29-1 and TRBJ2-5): SAVISQKPSRDICQRGTSLTIQCQVDSQVTMMFWYRQQPGQSLTLIATANQGSEATYESGFVIDKFPISRPNLTFSTLTVSNMSPEDSSIYLCSVALGTAETQYFGPGTRLLVL.

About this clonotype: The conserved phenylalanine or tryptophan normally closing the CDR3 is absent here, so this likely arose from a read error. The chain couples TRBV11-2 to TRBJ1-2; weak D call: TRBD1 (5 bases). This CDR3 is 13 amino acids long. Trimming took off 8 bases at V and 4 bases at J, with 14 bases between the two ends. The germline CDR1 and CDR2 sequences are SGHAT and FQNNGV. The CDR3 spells CASGAQGTYGYTC. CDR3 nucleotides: TGTGCCAGCGGAGCCCAGGGTACCTATGGCTACACCTGC.

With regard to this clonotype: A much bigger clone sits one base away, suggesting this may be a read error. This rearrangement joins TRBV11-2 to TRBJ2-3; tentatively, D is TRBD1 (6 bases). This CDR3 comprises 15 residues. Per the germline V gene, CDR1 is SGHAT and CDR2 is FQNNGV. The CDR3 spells CASSSTGIGTDTKYF. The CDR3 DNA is TGTGCCAGCAGCTCTACAGGGATAGGCACAGATACGAAGTATTTT.

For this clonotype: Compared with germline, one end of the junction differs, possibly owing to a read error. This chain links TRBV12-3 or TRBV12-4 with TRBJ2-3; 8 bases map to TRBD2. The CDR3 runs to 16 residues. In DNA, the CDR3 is TGTGCCAGCAGTACGGGACTAGGGGGGGGTAGAGATGCGCAGTATTTT. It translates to CASSTGLGGGRDAQYF.

The CDR3, as DNA: TGTGCCAGCAGCCCCCGACAGCCCCGGGAGCAGTACTTC. It specifies CASSPRQPREQYF. V is TRBV11-3 and J is TRBJ2-7; tentatively, D is TRBD1 (5 bases). Trimming cost V 5 bases and J 7 bases, with 15 bases left between them. Germline V gene lookup returns CDR1 SGHNT and CDR2 YENEEA. This CDR3 spans 13 amino acids.

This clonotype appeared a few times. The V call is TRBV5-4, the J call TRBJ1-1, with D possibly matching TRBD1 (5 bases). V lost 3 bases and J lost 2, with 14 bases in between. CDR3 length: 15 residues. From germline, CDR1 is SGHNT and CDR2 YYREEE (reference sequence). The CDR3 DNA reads TGTGCCAGCAGCTCTCCGGGACGGATTAACACTGAAGCTTTCTTT. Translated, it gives CASSSPGRINTEAFF.

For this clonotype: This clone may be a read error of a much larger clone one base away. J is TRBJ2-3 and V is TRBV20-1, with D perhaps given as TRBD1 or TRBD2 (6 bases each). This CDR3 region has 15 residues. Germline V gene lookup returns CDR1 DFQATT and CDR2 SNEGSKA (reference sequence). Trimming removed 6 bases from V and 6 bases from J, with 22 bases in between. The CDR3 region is CSAPLGGGPRDTQYF. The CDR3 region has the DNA TGCAGTGCCCCTCTCGGAGGGGGGCCCAGGGATACGCAGTATTTT.